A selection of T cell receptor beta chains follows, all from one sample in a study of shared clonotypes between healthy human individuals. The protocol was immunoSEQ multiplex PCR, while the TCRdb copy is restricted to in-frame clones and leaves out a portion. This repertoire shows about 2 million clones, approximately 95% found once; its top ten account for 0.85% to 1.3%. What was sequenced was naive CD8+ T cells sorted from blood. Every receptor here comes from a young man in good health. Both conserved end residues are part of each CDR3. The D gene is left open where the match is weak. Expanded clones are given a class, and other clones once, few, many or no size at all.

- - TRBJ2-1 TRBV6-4 CASSDSSREQFF TGTGCCAGCAGTGACTCGTCCCGTGAGCAGTTCTTC
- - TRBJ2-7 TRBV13 CASSLTDHYEQYF TGTGCCAGCAGCTTAACGGACCACTACGAGCAGTACTTC
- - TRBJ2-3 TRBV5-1 CASSLMGIDTQYF TGCGCCAGCAGCTTGATGGGGATAGATACGCAGTATTTT
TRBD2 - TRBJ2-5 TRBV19 CASSIDTSGRQETQYF TGTGCCAGTAGTATAGATACTAGCGGGAGGCAGGAGACCCAGTACTTC
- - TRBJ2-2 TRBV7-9 CASSLGGERTTGELFF TGTGCCAGCAGCTTAGGGGGGGAACGGACCACCGGGGAGCTGTTTTTT
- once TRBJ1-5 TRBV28 CASSSSGGNQPQHF TGTGCCAGCAGCTCCTCCGGTGGCAATCAGCCCCAGCATTTT
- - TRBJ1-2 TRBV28 CASSLWGGASNYGYTF TGTGCCAGCAGTTTATGGGGAGGAGCCTCAAACTATGGCTACACCTTC
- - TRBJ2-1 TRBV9 CASSVVGGGPYNEQFF TGTGCCAGCAGCGTAGTCGGCGGGGGCCCCTACAATGAGCAGTTCTTC
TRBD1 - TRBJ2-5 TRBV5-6 CASSSGTGTETQYF TGTGCCAGCAGCTCGGGGACAGGGACAGAGACCCAGTACTTC
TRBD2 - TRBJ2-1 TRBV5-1 CASSLLGLAEIVGYNEQFF TGCGCCAGCAGCTTGCTGGGACTAGCGGAGATTGTTGGTTACAATGAGCAGTTCTTC
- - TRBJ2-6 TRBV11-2 CASSLAVANVLTF TGTGCCAGCAGCTTAGCGGTTGCCAACGTCCTGACTTTC
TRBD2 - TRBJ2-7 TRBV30 CAWRRLAGGTSYEQYF TGTGCCTGGAGGCGGCTAGCGGGGGGGACATCCTACGAGCAGTACTTC
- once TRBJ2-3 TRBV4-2 CASSQEDPTDTQYF TGTGCCAGCAGCCAAGAGGACCCCACAGATACGCAGTATTTT